The entry below describes one T cell receptor (beta chain). Germline CDR1 reads SGHAT; CDR2 reads FQNNGV. Germline trimming cut 3 bases from V and 1 base from J; bases unmatched to any gene: 5. This CDR3 is built from 16 residues. These data belong to a study of blood T cell repertoires in COVID-19. Study in general: PBMCs, B-cell-depleted T cells, or T cells provided the cDNA or gDNA that made up the material.

Only in-frame clones appear in the TCRdb table, and some are missing; sequencing was by immunoSEQ multiplex PCR. This table holds around 110,000 clones, about four fifths found once. V is TRBV11-2 and J is TRBJ1-4; 7 nucleotides align to TRBD1. This TCR was recovered from a woman aged 60 to 75 with acute or convalescent COVID-19. Sequencing used peripheral blood. The CDR3 DNA reads as TGTGCCAGCAGCTTCTCCTACAGGGGAACTAATGAAAAACTGTTTTTT. This sequence encodes CASSFSYRGTNEKLFF. The variable domain in full, with the rest retrieved from reference TRBV11-2 and TRBJ1-4, is EAGVAQSPRYKIIEKRQSVAFWCNPISGHATLYWYQQILGQGPKLLIQFQNNGVVDDSQLPKDRFSAERLKGVDSTLKIQPAKLEDSAVYLCASSFSYRGTNEKLFFGSGTQLSVL.